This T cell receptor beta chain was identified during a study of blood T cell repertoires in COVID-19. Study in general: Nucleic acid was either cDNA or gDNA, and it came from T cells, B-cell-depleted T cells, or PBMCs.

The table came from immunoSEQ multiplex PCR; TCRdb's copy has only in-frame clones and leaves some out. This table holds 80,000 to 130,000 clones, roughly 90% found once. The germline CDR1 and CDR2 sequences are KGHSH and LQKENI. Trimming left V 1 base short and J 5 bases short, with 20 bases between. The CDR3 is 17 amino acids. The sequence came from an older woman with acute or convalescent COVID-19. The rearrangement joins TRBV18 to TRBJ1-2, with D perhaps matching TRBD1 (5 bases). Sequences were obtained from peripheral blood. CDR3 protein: CASSPLPEAGVRYGYTF. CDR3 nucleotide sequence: TGTGCCAGCTCACCACTCCCCGAGGCGGGGGTTAGGTATGGCTACACCTTC. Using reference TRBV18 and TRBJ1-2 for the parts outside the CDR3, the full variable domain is NAGVMQNPRHLVRRRGQEARLRCSPMKGHSHVYWYRQLPEEGLKFMVYLQKENIIDESGMPKERFSAEFPKEGPSILRIQQVVRGDSAAYFCASSPLPEAGVRYGYTFGSGTRLTVV.